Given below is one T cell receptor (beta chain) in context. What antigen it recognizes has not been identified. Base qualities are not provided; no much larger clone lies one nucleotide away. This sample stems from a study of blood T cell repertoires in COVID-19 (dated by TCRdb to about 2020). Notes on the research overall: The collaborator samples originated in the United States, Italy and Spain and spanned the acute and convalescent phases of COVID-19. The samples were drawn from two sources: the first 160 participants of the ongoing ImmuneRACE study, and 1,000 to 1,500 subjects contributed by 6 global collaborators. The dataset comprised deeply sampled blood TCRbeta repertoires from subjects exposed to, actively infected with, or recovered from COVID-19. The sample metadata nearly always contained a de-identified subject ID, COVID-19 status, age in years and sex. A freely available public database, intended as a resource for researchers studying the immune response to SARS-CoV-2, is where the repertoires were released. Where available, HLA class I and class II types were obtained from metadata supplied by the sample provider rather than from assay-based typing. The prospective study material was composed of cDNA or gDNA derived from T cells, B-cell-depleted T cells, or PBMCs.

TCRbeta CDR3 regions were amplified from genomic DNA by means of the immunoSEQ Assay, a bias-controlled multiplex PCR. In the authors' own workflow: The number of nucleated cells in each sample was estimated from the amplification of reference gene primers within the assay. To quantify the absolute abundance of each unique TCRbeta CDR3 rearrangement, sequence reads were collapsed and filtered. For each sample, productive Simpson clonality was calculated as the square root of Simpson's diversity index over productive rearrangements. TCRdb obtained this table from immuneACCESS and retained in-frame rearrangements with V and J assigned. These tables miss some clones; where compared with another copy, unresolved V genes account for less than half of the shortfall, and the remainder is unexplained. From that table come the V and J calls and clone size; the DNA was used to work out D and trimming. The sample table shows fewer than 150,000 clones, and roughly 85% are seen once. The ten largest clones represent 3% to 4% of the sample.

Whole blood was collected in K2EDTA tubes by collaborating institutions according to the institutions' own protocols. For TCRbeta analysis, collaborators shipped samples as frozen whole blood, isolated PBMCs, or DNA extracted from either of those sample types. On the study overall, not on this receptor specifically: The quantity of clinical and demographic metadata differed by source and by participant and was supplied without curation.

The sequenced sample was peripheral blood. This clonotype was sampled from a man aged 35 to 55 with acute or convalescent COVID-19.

In nucleotide form, the sequence is TGTGCCTGGAACCCGGGTCGAGGGGGCTATGGCTACACCTTC. Translated, it gives CAWNPGRGGYGYTF. This chain is built from TRBV30 and TRBJ1-2; possibly the D gene is TRBD1, per 6 matching bases. The CDR3 starts with the cysteine, ends with the phenylalanine, and has 14 residues. Of the read, only the CDR3 DNA is kept; its 42 bases are in frame from base 1. As encoded in the germline V gene (reference sequence), CDR1 is GTSNPN while CDR2 is SVGIG. The V end loses 4 bases and the J end loses 4 bases, and a stretch of 16 bases separates them.